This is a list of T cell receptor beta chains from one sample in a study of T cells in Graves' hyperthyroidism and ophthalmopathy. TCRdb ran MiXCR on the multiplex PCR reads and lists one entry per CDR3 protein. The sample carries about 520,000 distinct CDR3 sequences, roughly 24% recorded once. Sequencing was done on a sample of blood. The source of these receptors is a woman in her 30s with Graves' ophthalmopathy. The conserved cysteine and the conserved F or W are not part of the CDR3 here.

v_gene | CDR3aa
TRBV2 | ASSSLGGQETQY
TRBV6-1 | ASSEGPGRMNTEAF
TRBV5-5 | ASSIDRLTTGELF
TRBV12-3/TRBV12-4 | ASSLGTGAYEQY
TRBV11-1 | ASQGGVREYGYEQY
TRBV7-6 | ASSLGLAEAF
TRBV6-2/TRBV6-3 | ASRVLGQSNQPQH
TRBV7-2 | ASSLVAQFAGGPGEQY
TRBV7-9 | ASRIDIRETQY
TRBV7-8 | ASSLATPNTEAF
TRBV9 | ASSARTGGGNNSPLH
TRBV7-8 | ASSLAGQGARAPYEQY
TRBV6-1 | ASSRRGGAQQY
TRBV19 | ASSMGQGVNIQY
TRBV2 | ASSEAPQGYGYT
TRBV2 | ASRTAGGSSSYEQY
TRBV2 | ASSEGEGQGTYEQY
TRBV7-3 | ASSQVAGGPGELF
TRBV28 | ASDSIRGVGQETQY
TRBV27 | ASSDPGQGDYGYT
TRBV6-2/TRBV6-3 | ASRHRGGIGNQPQH
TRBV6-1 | ASSKGLGVAQY
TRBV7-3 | ASGPGTGVSEAF
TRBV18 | ASSPLSREGYGYT
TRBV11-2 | ASSLIGDVSETQY
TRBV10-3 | AISERHLNTEAF
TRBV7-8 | ASSPLAGERDEQY
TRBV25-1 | ASSEGAISNQPQH
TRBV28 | ASSQDYGTGFYEQY
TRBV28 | ASSFPETSGGYT
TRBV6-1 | ATLDRGRDYGYT
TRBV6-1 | ASSKSWSRGGSSEAF
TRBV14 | ASSQGVGRSYEQY
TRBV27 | ASSPYGRRSGNTIY
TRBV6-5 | ASGGNQETQY
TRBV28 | ASSLVSGRGYT
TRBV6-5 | ASSYSDTSTGELF
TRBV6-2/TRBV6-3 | ASSNRFSNQPQH
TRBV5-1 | ASSLIGRETQY
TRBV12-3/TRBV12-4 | ASMKAVLTYQETQY
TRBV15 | ATSQGARNYGYT
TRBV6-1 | ASSFGTGLANYGYS